This T cell receptor beta chain stems from a study of blood T cell repertoires in COVID-19. Study details: Spain, Italy and the United States supplied samples that represented acute and convalescent COVID-19. T cells, B-cell-depleted T cells, or PBMCs supplied cDNA or gDNA.

This clone is deemed medium-sized. The repertoire was sequenced with immunoSEQ multiplex PCR; TCRdb's copy has only in-frame clones and lacks some. The sample has fewer than 70,000 clones; approximately 86% are singletons. Germline V lookup: CDR1 SGDLS, CDR2 YYNGEE. The CDR3 has 15 residues. After removal of 4 bases from V and 8 bases from J, the junction contained 10 bases not matched to a gene. Source material: peripheral blood. This receptor was taken from a woman aged 55 to 70 with acute or convalescent COVID-19. The rearrangement uses TRBV9 and TRBJ2-1, with 9 bases matching TRBD1. The CDR3 is CASSLGQGVGDEQFF. CDR3 nucleotides: TGTGCCAGCAGCTTGGGACAGGGCGTTGGGGATGAGCAGTTCTTC.